This entry features one TCR beta chain sequence. Its antigen is not known. Uncontrolled infection, other autoimmune disease, pregnancy or lactation barred patients from enrollment. This sample is drawn from a study of T cells in Graves' hyperthyroidism and ophthalmopathy. Study results and limitations: Ophthalmopathy prediction by the model preceded onset by a median roughly 6 months.

Amplification targeted TCR beta CDR3 regions from RNA transcripts. First-round RT-PCR of the TCR CDR3 relied on the HTBI primer set. One entry per CDR3 protein, called by TCRdb with MiXCR from the multiplex PCR reads. This table has about 590,000 distinct CDR3 sequences, 13% to 15% appearing once. V lost 2 bases and J lost 8, with 13 bases in between. The CDR3 has 15 residues. Germline V gives CDR1 MNHEY, CDR2 SVGEGT. The sequenced material came from blood. The chain links TRBV6-2 or TRBV6-3 to TRBJ1-6, with D unclear. This sequence originates from a woman aged 18-29 years with Graves' ophthalmopathy. The CDR3 reads CASSYDGRPDSPLHF. Here the CDR3 DNA reads TGTGCCAGCAGTTACGATGGGCGCCCGGATTCACCCCTCCACTTT.